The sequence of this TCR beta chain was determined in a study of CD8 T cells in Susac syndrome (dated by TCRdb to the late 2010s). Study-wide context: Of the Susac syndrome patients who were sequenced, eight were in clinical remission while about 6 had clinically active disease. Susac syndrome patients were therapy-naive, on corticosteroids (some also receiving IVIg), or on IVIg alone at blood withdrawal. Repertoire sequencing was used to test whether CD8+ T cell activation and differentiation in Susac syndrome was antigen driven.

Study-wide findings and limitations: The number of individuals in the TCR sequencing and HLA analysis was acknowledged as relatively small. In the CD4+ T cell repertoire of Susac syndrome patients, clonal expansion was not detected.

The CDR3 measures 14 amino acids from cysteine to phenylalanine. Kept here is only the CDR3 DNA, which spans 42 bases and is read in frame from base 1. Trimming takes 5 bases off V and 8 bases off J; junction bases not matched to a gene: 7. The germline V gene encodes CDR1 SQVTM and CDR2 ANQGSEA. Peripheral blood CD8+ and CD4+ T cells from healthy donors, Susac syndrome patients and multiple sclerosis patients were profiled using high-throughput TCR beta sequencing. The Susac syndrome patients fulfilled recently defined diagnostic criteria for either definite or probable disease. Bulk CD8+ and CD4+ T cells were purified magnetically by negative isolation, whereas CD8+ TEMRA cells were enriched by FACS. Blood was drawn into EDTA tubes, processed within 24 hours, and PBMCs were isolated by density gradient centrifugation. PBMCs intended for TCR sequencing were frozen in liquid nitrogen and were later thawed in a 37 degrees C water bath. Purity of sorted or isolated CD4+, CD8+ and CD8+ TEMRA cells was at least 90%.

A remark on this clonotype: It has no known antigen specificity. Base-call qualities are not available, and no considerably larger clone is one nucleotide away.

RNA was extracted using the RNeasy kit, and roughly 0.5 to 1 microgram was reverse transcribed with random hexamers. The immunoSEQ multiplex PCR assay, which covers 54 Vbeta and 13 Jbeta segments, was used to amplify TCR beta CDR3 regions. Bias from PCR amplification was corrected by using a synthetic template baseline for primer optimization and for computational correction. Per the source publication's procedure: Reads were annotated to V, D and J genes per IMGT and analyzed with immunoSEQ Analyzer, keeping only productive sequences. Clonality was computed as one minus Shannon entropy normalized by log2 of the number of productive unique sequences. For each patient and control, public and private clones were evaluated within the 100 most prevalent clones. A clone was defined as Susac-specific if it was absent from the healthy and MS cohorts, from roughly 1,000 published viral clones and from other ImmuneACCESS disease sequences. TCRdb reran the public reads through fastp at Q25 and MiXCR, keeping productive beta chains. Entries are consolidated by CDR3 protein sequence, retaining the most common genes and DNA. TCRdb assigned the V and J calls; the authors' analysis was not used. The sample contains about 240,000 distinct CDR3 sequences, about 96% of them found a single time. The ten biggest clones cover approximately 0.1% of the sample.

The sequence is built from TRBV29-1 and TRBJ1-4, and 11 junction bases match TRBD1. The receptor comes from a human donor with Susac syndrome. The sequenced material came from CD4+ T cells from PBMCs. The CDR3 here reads CSVKVGTGGEKLFF. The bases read TGCAGCGTTAAAGTCGGGACAGGGGGGGAAAAACTGTTTTTT.